This TCR beta chain was observed in a study of T cell responses to AZD1222 COVID-19 vaccine. Study findings and constraints: Sampling that yielded the repertoires occurred only after the peak T cell response.

The CDR3 spans 16 residues. Germline V gene data show CDR1 as PRHDT and CDR2 as FYEKMQ (reference sequence). Trimming at V came to 5 bases and at J to 5 bases, leaving 11 bases not matched to a gene. The table came from immunoSEQ multiplex PCR; TCRdb's copy has only in-frame clones and leaves some out. This repertoire shows 60,000 to 80,000 clones, approximately 90% found once; its top ten account for approximately 5%. With regard to this clone: Its antigen is still unknown.

This sequence originates from an adult in good health. The chain combines TRBV13 with TRBJ1-4; 7 nucleotides match TRBD1. The specimen was peripheral blood, collected on day 0 of AZD1222 vaccination. The CDR3 loop is CASSPSQGPGNEKLFF. The CDR3 DNA sequence: TGTGCCAGCAGCCCGTCACAGGGGCCGGGCAATGAAAAACTGTTTTTT.